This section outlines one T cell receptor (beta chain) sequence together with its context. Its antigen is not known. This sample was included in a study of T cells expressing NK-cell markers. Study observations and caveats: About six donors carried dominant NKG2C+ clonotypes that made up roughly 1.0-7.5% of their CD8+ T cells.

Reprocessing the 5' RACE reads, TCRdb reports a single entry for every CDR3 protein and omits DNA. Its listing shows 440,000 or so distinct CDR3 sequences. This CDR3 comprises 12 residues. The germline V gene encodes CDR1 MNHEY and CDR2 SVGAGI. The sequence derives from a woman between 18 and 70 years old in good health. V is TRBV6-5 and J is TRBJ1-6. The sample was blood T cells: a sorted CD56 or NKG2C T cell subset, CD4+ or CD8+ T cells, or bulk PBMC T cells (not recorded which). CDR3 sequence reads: CASSYSNSPLHF.